This is a list of T cell receptor beta chains from one sample in a study of prognosis after radiotherapy for stage I lung cancer. TCRdb fed the multiplex PCR reads into MiXCR, producing one record per CDR3 protein. Of about 35,000 distinct CDR3 sequences listed, under 40% are singletons. The sample in question was PBMCs, obtained before or after stereotactic body radiation therapy (not recorded which). The receptor source for this set is a donor aged 50 or older with non-small cell lung cancer. Each CDR3 is given with its conserved first and last residue. A D gene is named only where the DNA matches it firmly. Clone size, where shown, is once, few, many, or a class for clones that have expanded.

CDR3 DNA	CDR3 protein	V gene	J gene	clone size	D gene
TGCGCCAGCAGCTTGGGGTCGGCAGGGCCGAACACCGGGGAGCTGTTTTTT	CASSLGSAGPNTGELFF	TRBV5-1	TRBJ2-2	medium-sized	NA
TGCAGTGCTAGAGATCACTCGGGGTCCTACAATGAGCAGTTCTTC	CSARDHSGSYNEQFF	TRBV20-1	TRBJ2-1	many	NA
TGTGCCAGCAGTTACTCGAAAACTAGCCGGGGGAATGAGCATTTCTTC	CASSYSKTSRGNEHFF	TRBV6-9	TRBJ2-1	NA	NA
TGTGCCTGGAGTGCGGGACAAGAGCAGTTCTTC	CAWSAGQEQFF	TRBV30	TRBJ2-1	many	NA
TGTGCCAGCAGCGTTGACAGTAACCCCTCCTATAATTCACCCCTCCACTTT	CASSVDSNPSYNSPLHF	TRBV9	TRBJ1-6	many	NA
TGTGCCAGCGGGGCCGGCTCCGGAAACACCATATATTTT	CASGAGSGNTIYF	TRBV27	TRBJ1-3	medium-sized	NA
TGTGCCAGCAGCCCCAACAGGGGCCCCAATCAGCCCCAGCATTTT	CASSPNRGPNQPQHF	TRBV28	TRBJ1-5	many	TRBD1
TGTGCCAGCTATGGAGGCGCAAGTTTATACGAGCAGTACTTC	CASYGGASLYEQYF	TRBV28	TRBJ2-7	many	NA
TGTGCCAGCAGCTTAGCGGGGGGTGCAGTCACTGAAGCTTTCTTT	CASSLAGGAVTEAFF	TRBV7-9	TRBJ1-1	many	NA
TGTGCCAGCAGTTTGTTTAGCGGGGATGAGACCCAGTACTTC	CASSLFSGDETQYF	TRBV12-3/TRBV12-4	TRBJ2-5	many	TRBD2
TGTGCCTGGAGAGACAGGGTTTCCGGGGAGCTGTTTTTT	CAWRDRVSGELFF	TRBV30	TRBJ2-2	many	TRBD1
TGTGCCATCAGTGTAGGGACGCCGGGACAGGGAGTTGGAGATACGCAGTATTTT	CAISVGTPGQGVGDTQYF	TRBV10-3	TRBJ2-3	many	TRBD1
TGCGCCAACAGCATGCAGGGAGACTATGGCTACACCTTC	CANSMQGDYGYTF	TRBV5-1	TRBJ1-2	NA	NA
TGTGCCAGCAGTATCCAGGGTTCACCCCTCAACTTC	CASSIQGSPLNF	TRBV28	TRBJ1-6	NA	NA
TGTGCCAGCAGCGCCCGGGGGGACACAGATACGCAGTATTTT	CASSARGDTDTQYF	TRBV9	TRBJ2-3	NA	TRBD2
TGTGCCAGCAGCATTGGGACAGGGGGCGCCTACGAGCAGTACTTC	CASSIGTGGAYEQYF	TRBV9	TRBJ2-7	many	TRBD1
TGTGCCAGCAGCTTAGGACTAGCGGGGTCCCGGAATGAGCAGTTCTTC	CASSLGLAGSRNEQFF	TRBV7-6	TRBJ2-1	NA	TRBD2
TGTGCCAGCAGCTTGTATTCGATCGGGACAGGGAATGGCTACACCTTC	CASSLYSIGTGNGYTF	TRBV5-4	TRBJ1-2	many	TRBD1
TGTGCCAGCAGCTTGGGGACAGGGGGGTGGGAGACCCAGTACTTC	CASSLGTGGWETQYF	TRBV5-4	TRBJ2-5	NA	TRBD1
TGCAGTGCCGCCGGGAACCAGGGGCTCGGCAATGAGCAGTTCTTC	CSAAGNQGLGNEQFF	TRBV20-1	TRBJ2-1	NA	NA
TGCGCCAGCAGCTTGGGACGGGCCAACCGACAAGAGACCCAGTACTTC	CASSLGRANRQETQYF	TRBV5-1	TRBJ2-5	NA	NA
TGTGCCAGCAGAAAGGACAGGCCCAAAAATGAGCAGTTCTTC	CASRKDRPKNEQFF	TRBV2	TRBJ2-1	NA	TRBD1